This entry lists 15 T cell receptor beta chains sequenced from one sample in a study of beta chain features in type 1 diabetes. Reverse transcription of all isolated RNA meant that expressed TCRB transcripts were sequenced. Generated by immunoSEQ multiplex PCR, the TCRdb table keeps only in-frame clones and is missing some. The sample holds 200,000 to 250,000 clones, around 68% seen once. The sample consisted of naive CD4+ T cells from blood. The receptors were gathered from a man between 25 and 39 years old in good health.

The genes are TRBV9 and TRBJ2-7, with D possibly called TRBD1 or TRBD2 (5 bases each). Looked up from germline, CDR1 is SGDLS and CDR2 is YYNGEE. The CDR3 loop spans 15 amino acids. V was pared by 0 bases and J by 2 bases, with 12 bases between. This chain's CDR3 is CASSVGTGRPYEQYF. The DNA for the CDR3 is TGTGCCAGCAGCGTAGGGACGGGACGGCCCTACGAGCAGTACTTC.

The chain couples TRBV28 to TRBJ1-5, with D maybe TRBD1 (6 bases). V was trimmed by 7 bases and J by 6 bases, leaving 19 bases between them. The CDR3 consists of 15 residues. Germline CDR1 MDHEN, CDR2 SYDVKM. The CDR3 DNA follows: TGTGCCAGCACCCCCAGTAGTGGAGGGGGTCAGCCCCAGCATTTT. Residues: CASTPSSGGGQPQHF.

The chain joins TRBV21-1 to TRBJ1-1; the DNA was not used to check the table's D call, TRBD1. TRBV21-1 is reported as a pseudogene. The CDR3 contains 11 residues. CDR3 nucleotides: TGTGCCAGCAACAGGAACACTGAAGCTTTCTTT. It codes for CASNRNTEAFF.

This chain connects TRBV4-3 to TRBJ2-3; unclear D gene. This CDR3 contains 13 residues. Germline V gene data show CDR1 as LGHNA and CDR2 as YSLEER. V lost 1 base and J lost 2, with 4 bases in between. The CDR3 spells CASSQGFTDTQYF. The CDR3 DNA follows: TGCGCCAGCAGCCAAGGCTTCACAGATACGCAGTATTTT.

This chain connects TRBV29-1 to TRBJ1-1, with 7 positions matching TRBD1. J gave up 4 bases and V 4 bases, and 3 bases lay outside the gene matches. The CDR3 sequence is 12 residues long. Germline V CDR1 and CDR2: SQVTM, ANQGSEA. CDR3 in DNA: TGCAGCGTTGCAGGGGGAAGCACTGAAGCTTTCTTT. Its translation is CSVAGGSTEAFF. Full variable domain (remainder filled in from reference TRBV29-1 and TRBJ1-1): SAVISQKPSRDICQRGTSLTIQCQVDSQVTMMFWYRQQPGQSLTLIATANQGSEATYESGFVIDKFPISRPNLTFSTLTVSNMSPEDSSIYLCSVAGGSTEAFFGQGTRLTVV.

This clone turned up a few times. The chain combines TRBV25-1 with TRBJ1-2, with D hard to call. V was cut by 4 bases and J by 1 base, with 13 bases left in between. The CDR3 runs to 15 residues. The germline V gene has CDR1 MGHDK and CDR2 SYGVNS. The CDR3 DNA reads TGTGCCAGCAGTGGGCTGGACGGAGGTAACTATGGCTACACCTTC. Its protein product is CASSGLDGGNYGYTF.

This clone showed up just a few times. The chain combines TRBV30 with TRBJ2-4; D could derive from TRBD1 or TRBD2 (5 bases each). The CDR3 consists of 12 residues. V lost 3 bases, J lost 6 bases, and 9 bases lay in between. Germline values: CDR1 GTSNPN, CDR2 SVGIG (reference sequence). CDR3 nucleotide sequence: TGTGCCTGGAGCAGTGGGGGAAACATTCAGTACTTC. The encoded protein is CAWSSGGNIQYF.

This clone has only one observation. The rearrangement links TRBV6-5 to TRBJ2-1; no definite D call. There are 13 residues in the CDR3. Germline V lookup: CDR1 MNHEY, CDR2 SVGAGI. V was cut by 6 bases and J by 7 bases, with 13 bases left in between. CDR3 sequence (DNA): TGTGCCAGCAGAACCGGCGGTGGTAATGAGCAGTTCTTC. It yields the protein CASRTGGGNEQFF.

The CDR3 region is CASSLSTVSYEQYF. DNA for the CDR3: TGTGCCAGCAGTTTATCGACAGTCTCCTACGAGCAGTACTTC. The V gene is TRBV27, the J gene TRBJ2-7; TRBD1 is a possible D gene (5 bases). This CDR3 has 14 residues. Trimming removed 0 bases at V and 0 bases at J, with 6 bases between. Germline CDR1 and CDR2: MNHEY and SMNVEV (reference sequence).

The chain recombines TRBV2 with TRBJ2-7; 7 bases map to TRBD1. Trimming took 8 bases from V and 3 from J; bases not matched to a gene: 10. The germline gives CDR1 SNHLY, CDR2 FYNNEI. The CDR3 is made up of 14 amino acids. The CDR3 region is CASLLQGLIYEQYF. Here the CDR3 DNA reads TGTGCCAGCCTCTTACAGGGGCTGATCTACGAGCAGTACTTC.

This clone was counted only a few times. Other DNA sequences in this specimen translate into the identical CDR3. V gene TRBV30 combines with J gene TRBJ2-7, with D maybe TRBD2 (7 bases). V was shortened by 0 bases and J by 2 bases, with 11 bases between the two germline ends. Germline V gives CDR1 GTSNPN, CDR2 SVGIG (reference sequence). CDR3 size: 14 residues. CDR3: CAWSVSGGPYEQYF. CDR3 sequence (DNA): TGTGCCTGGAGTGTGTCGGGGGGCCCCTACGAGCAGTACTTC.

This clone has just a few counts. The chain is built from TRBV29-1 and TRBJ2-5; D not resolved. Germline assignment: CDR1 SQVTM and CDR2 ANQGSEA. The length of the CDR3 is 14 residues. Trimming stripped 4 bases from V and 2 bases from J, with 14 bases between. The DNA of the CDR3 is TGCAGCGTTGGTTTCCGGCAGATACAAGAGACCCAGTACTTC. Its protein product is CSVGFRQIQETQYF.

The sample holds a few counts of this clone. The chain joins TRBV30 to TRBJ2-1; D remains ambiguous. Germline assignment: CDR1 GTSNPN and CDR2 SVGIG (reference sequence). V shed 3 bases and J shed 0 bases, with 9 bases lying between them. This CDR3 is 14 amino acids long. The CDR3 DNA follows: TGTGCCTGGAGCCCAGAAAACTCCTACAATGAGCAGTTCTTC. Residues: CAWSPENSYNEQFF.

The gene calls are TRBV29-1 and TRBJ1-2, with unresolved D. From germline, CDR1 is SQVTM and CDR2 ANQGSEA. CDR3 length equals 14 residues. Trimming cost V 4 bases and J 0 bases, with 12 bases left between them. In nucleotides, the CDR3 is TGCAGCGTTGGAAGTCAATCAGCTAACTATGGCTACACCTTC. Its translation is CSVGSQSANYGYTF.

The chain links TRBV30 to TRBJ2-7, with D possibly matching TRBD2 (6 bases). Germline CDR1 is GTSNPN and CDR2 is SVGIG (reference sequence). This CDR3 contains 16 residues. V lost 0 bases and J lost 3, with 18 bases in between. The CDR3 loop is CAWSVLATAGGYEQYF. CDR3 DNA: TGTGCCTGGAGTGTACTAGCAACCGCTGGGGGCTACGAGCAGTACTTC.